Below, one T cell receptor beta chain is given with its context. Libraries were prepared by immunoSEQ multiplex PCR; TCRdb keeps only in-frame clonotypes and omits some of them. The sample lists some 180,000 clones, roughly 85% seen once, with more than 5.5% in the top ten. V trimming: 6 bases; J trimming: 4 bases; junction bases outside the gene matches: 8. In germline, CDR1 is SQVTM, CDR2 ANQGSEA. This CDR3 contains 14 residues. The data were taken from a study of blood T cell repertoires in COVID-19. Across the study: From T cells, B-cell-depleted T cells, or PBMCs came the material, which was cDNA or gDNA.

This TCR was recovered from a man aged 35-49 years who had recovered from COVID-19. Sequenced: PBMCs or T cells enriched from blood (not recorded which). The chain joins TRBV29-1 to TRBJ2-5, with 10 bases matching TRBD1. CDR3 amino acids: CSVKERDRGETQYF. The CDR3, as DNA: TGCAGCGTCAAAGAAAGGGACAGGGGAGAGACCCAGTACTTC.